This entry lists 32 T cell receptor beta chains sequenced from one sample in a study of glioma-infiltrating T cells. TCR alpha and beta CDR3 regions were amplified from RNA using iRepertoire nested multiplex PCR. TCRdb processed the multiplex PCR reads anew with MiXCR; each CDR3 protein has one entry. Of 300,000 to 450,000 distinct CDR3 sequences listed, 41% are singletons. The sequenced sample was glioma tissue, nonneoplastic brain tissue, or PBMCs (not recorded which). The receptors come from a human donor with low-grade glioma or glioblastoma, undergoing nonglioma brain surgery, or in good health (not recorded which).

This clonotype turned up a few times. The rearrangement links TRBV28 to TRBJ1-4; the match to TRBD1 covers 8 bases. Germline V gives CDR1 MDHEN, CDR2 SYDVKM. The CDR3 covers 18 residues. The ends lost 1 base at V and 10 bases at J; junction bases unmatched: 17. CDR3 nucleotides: TGTGCCAGCAGTTTATTCACCCTAGCTAGGACAGGGTTCGCAAAACTGTTTTTT. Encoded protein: CASSLFTLARTGFAKLFF.

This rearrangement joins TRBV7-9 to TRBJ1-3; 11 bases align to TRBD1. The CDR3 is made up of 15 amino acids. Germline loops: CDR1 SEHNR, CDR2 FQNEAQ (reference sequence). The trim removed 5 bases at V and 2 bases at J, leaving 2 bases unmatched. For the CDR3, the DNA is TGTGCCAGCAGCGAGGACAGGGGGCCTGGAAACACCATATATTTT. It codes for CASSEDRGPGNTIYF.

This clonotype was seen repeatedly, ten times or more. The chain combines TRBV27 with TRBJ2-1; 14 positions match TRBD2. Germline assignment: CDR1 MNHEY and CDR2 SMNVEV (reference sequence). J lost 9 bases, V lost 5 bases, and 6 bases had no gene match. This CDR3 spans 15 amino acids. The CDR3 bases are TGTGCCAGCAGTCCGGGACTAGCGGGAGCAGGTGAGCAGTTCTTC. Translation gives CASSPGLAGAGEQFF.

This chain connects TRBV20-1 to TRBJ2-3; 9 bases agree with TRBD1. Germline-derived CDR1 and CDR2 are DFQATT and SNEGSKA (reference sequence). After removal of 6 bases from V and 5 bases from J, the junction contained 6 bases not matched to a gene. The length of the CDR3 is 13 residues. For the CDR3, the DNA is TGCAGTGCCCCCGACAGGGGGGAAGATACGCAGTATTTT. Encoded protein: CSAPDRGEDTQYF.

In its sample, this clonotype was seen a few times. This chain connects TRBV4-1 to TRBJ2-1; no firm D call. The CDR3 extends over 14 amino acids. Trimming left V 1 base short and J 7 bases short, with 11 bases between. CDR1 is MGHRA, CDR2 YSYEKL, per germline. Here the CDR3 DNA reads TGCGCCAGCAGCCAAGGGCAGTATGTGAATGAGCAGTTCTTC. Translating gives CASSQGQYVNEQFF.

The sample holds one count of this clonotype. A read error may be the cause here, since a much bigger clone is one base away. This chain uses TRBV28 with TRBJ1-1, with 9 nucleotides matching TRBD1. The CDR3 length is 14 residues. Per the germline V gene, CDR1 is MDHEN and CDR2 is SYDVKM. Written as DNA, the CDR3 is TGTGCCAGCAGTTTCCCACAGGGGGCTACTGGAGCTTTCTTT. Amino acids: CASSFPQGATGAFF.

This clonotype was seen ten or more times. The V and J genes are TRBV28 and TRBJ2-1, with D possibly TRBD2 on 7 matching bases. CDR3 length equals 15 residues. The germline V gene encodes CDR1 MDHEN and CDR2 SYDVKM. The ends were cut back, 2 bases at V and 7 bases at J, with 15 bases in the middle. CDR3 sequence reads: CASSLDRGARNEQFF. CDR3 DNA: TGTGCCAGCAGTTTAGACCGGGGGGCGAGGAATGAGCAGTTCTTC.

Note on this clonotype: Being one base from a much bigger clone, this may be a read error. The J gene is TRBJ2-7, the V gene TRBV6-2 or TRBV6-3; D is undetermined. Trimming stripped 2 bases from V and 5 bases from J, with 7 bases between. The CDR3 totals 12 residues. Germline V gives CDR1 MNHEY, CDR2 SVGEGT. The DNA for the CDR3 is TGTGCCAGCAGTTACCCCCTTAACGAGCAGTACTTC. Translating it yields CASSYPLNEQYF.

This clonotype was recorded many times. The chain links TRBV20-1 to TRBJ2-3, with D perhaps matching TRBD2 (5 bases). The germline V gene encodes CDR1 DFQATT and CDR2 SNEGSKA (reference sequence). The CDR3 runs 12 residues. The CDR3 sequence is CSPLLSGDTQYF. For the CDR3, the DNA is TGCAGCCCTCTCTTGAGCGGCGATACGCAGTATTTT.

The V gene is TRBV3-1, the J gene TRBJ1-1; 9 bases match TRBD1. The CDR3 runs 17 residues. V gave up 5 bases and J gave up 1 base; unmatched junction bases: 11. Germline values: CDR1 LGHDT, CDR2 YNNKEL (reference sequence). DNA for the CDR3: TGTGCCAGCAGCTTACGGACAGGGGAGAGGCAGAACACTGAAGCTTTCTTT. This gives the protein CASSLRTGERQNTEAFF.

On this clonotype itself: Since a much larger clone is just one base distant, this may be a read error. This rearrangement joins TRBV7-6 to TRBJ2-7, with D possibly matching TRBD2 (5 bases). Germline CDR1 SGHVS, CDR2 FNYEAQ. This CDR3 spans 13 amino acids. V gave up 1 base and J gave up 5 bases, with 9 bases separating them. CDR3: CASSLGLGNEQYF. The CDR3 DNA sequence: TGTGCCAGCAGCTTAGGACTCGGGAACGAGCAGTACTTC.

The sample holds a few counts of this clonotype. The CDR3 is CASSQESGGYGTEAFF. CDR3 sequence (DNA): TGTGCCAGCAGCCAAGAGTCGGGGGGGTATGGCACTGAAGCTTTCTTT. The chain joins TRBV14 to TRBJ1-1; D is perhaps TRBD1 (5 bases). Germline loops: CDR1 SGHDN, CDR2 FVKESK. The CDR3 has 16 amino acids. Between the trimmed V and J ends, which lost 0 bases and 4 bases, there was a span of 15 bases. Full variable domain (missing parts from reference TRBV14 and TRBJ1-1): EAGVTQFPSHSVIEKGQTVTLRCDPISGHDNLYWYRRVMGKEIKFLLHFVKESKQDESGMPNNRFLAERTGGTYSTLKVQPAELEDSGVYFCASSQESGGYGTEAFFGQGTRLTVV.

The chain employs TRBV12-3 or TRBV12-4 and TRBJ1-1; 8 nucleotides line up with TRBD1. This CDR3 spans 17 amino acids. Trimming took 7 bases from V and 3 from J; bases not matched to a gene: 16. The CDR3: CASTLDRAGLGDTEAFF. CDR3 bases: TGTGCCAGCACCCTGGACAGGGCTGGGCTTGGCGACACTGAAGCTTTCTTT.

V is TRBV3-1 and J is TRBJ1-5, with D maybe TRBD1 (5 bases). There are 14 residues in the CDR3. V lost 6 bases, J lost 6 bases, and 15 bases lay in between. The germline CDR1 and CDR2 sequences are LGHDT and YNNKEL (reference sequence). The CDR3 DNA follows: TGTGCCAGCAGTCAGGCGGGGGTAGGTCAGCCCCAGCATTTT. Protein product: CASSQAGVGQPQHF.

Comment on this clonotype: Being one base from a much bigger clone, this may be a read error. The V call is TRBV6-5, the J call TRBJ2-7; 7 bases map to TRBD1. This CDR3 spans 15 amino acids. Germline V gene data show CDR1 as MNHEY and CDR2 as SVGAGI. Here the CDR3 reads CASSYTRDSTYKQYF. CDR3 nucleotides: TGTGCCAGCAGCTATACCCGGGACAGCACCTACAAGCAGTACTTC.

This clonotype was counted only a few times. The CDR3 here is CASSVYSGYNEQFF. In nucleotides, the CDR3 is TGTGCCAGCAGTGTTTATAGCGGCTACAATGAGCAGTTCTTC. The chain uses TRBV6-4 and TRBJ2-1; TRBD2 might be the D (6 bases). Between the trimmed V and J ends, which lost 4 bases and 3 bases, there was a span of 10 bases. Germline CDR1 MRHNA, CDR2 SNTAGT. The CDR3 covers 14 residues.

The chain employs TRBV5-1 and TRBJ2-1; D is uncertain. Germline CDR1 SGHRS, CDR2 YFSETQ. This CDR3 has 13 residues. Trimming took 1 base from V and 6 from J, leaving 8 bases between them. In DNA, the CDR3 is TGCGCCAGCAGCTTGTGGTCTAGCAATGAGCAGTTCTTC. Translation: CASSLWSSNEQFF.

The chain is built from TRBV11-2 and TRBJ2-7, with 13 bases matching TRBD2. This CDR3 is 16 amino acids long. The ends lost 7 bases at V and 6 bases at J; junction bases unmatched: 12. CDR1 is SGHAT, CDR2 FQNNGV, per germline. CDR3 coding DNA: TGTGCCAGCAACGCACTAGCGGGAGGGATAAGTCGCGAGCAGTACTTC. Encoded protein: CASNALAGGISREQYF.

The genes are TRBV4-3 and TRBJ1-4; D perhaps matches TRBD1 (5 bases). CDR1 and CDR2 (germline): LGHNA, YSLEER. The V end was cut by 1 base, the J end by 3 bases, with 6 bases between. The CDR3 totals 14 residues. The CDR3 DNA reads TGCGCCAGCAGCCAAGGAGGGGCTAATGAAAAACTGTTTTTT. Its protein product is CASSQGGANEKLFF.

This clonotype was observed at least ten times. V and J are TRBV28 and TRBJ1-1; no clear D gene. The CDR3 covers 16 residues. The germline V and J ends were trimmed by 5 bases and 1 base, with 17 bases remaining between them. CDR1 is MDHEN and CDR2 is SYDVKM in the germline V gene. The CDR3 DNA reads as TGTGCCAGCAGTCGCGATCCCGGACGGAAGAACACTGAAGCTTTCTTT. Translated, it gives CASSRDPGRKNTEAFF. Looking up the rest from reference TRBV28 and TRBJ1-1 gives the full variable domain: DVKVTQSSRYLVKRTGEKVFLECVQDMDHENMFWYRQDPGLGLRLIYFSYDVKMKEKGDIPEGYSVSREKKERFSLILESASTNQTSMYLCASSRDPGRKNTEAFFGQGTRLTVV.

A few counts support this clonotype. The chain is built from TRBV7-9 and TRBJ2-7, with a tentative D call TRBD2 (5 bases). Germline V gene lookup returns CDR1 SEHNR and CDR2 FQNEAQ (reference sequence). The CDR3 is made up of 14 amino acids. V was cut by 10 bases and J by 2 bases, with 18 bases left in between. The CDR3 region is CATTERAIPYEQYF. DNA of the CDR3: TGTGCCACCACCGAGAGGGCCATCCCCTACGAGCAGTACTTC. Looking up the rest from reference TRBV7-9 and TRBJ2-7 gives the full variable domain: DTGVSQNPRHKITKRGQNVTFRCDPISEHNRLYWYRQTLGQGPEFLTYFQNEAQLEKSRLLSDRFSAERPKGSFSTLEIQRTEQGDSAMYLCATTERAIPYEQYFGPGTRLTVT.

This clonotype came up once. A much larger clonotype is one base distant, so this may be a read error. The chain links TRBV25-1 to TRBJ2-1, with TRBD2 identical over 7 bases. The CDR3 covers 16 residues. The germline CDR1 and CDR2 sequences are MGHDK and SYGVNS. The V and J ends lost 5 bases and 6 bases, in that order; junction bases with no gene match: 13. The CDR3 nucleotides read TGTGCCAGCAGTCCTCCCCATTCACTAGCGATCAATGAGCAGTTCTTC. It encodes CASSPPHSLAINEQFF.

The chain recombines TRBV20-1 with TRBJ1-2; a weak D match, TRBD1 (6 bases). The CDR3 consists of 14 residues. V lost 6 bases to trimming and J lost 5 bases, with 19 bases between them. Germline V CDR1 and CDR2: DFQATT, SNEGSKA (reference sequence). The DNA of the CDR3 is TGCAGTGCCGAAACAGGGACGGGTCGGTATGGCTACACCTTC. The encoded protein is CSAETGTGRYGYTF.

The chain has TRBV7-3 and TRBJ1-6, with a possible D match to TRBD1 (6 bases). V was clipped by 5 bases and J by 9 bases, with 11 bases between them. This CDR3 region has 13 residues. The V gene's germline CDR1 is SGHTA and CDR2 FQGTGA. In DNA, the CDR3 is TGTGCCAGCAGCCAAGGCAGGGGTTCACCCCTCCACTTT. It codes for CASSQGRGSPLHF.

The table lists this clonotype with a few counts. The CDR3 sequence is CSASLRVDEQFF. The CDR3 bases are TGCAGTGCTAGTCTTCGAGTGGATGAGCAGTTCTTC. The rearrangement links TRBV20-1 to TRBJ2-1; D ambiguous. The CDR3 is 12 amino acids. Germline lookup yields CDR1 DFQATT and CDR2 SNEGSKA (reference sequence). V gave up 3 bases and J gave up 8 bases, with 11 bases separating them.

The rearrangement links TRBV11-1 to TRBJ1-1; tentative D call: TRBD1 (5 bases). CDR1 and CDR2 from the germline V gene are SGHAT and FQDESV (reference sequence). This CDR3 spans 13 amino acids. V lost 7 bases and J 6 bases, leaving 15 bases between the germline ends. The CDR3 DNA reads TGTGCCAGCATCCCCAGGGTCTCGGCTGAAGCTTTCTTT. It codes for CASIPRVSAEAFF.

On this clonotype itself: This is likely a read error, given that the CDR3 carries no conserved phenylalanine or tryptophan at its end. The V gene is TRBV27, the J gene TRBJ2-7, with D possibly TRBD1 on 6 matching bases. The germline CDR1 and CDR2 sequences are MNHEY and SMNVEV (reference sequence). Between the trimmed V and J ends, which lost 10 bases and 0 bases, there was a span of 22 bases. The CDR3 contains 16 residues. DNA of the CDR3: TGTGCCACCGGTCCGGTAGTATGGGACACCTCCTACGAGCAGTACCTC. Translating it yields CATGPVVWDTSYEQYL.

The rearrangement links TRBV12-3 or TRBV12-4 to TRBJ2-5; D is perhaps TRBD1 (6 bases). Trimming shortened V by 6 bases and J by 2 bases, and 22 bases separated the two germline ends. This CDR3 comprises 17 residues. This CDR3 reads CASSAGVFRVTQETQYF. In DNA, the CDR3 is TGTGCCAGCAGCGCAGGGGTTTTCCGGGTAACTCAAGAGACCCAGTACTTC.

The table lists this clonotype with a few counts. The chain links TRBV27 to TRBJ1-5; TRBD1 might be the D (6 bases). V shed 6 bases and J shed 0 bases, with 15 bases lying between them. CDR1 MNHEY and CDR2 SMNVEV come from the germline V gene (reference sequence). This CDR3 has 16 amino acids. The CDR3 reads CASRRRGDNSNQPQHF. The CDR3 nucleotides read TGTGCCAGCAGACGGAGGGGGGATAATAGCAATCAGCCCCAGCATTTT.

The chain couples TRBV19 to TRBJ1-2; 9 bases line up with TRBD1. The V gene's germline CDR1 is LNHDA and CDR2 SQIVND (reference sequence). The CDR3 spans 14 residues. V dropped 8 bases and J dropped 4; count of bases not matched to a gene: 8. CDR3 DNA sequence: TGTGCCAGTTTGGGACAGGGCATTCTCTATGGCTACACCTTC. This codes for CASLGQGILYGYTF.

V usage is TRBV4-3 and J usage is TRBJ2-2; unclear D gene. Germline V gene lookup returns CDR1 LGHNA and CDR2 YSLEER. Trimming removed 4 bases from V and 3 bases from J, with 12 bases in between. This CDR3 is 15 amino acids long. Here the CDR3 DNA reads TGCGCCAGCAGCCTCCTCGGACGCTACACCGGGGAGCTGTTTTTT. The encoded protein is CASSLLGRYTGELFF.

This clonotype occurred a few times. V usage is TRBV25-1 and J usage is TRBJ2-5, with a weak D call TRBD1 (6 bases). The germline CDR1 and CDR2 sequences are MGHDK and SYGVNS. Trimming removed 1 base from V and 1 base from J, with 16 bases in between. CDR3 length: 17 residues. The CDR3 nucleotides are TGTGCCAGCAGTGAATCAAGGCCAGGGGCGGCCCAAGAGACCCAGTACTTC. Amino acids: CASSESRPGAAQETQYF. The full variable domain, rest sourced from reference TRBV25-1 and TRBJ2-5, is EADIYQTPRYLVIGTGKKITLECSQTMGHDKMYWYQQDPGMELHLIHYSYGVNSTEKGDLSSESTVSRIRTEHFPLTLESARPSHTSQYLCASSESRPGAAQETQYFGPGTRLLVL.